These T cell receptor beta chains were read from a single sample in a study of blood T cell repertoires in COVID-19. TCRdb keeps only in-frame clones here, not all; method: immunoSEQ multiplex PCR. The sample shows about half a million clones, roughly 85% of them seen only once. The specimen was peripheral blood. The receptors come from a human donor in a cohort sampled during active COVID-19. The CDR3 runs from the conserved cysteine through the conserved F or W. The D gene is left open where the match is weak. Clone size is not always given. Where it is, it says once, few, many or a class for expanded clones.

d_gene,j_gene,abundance,v_gene,CDR3nt,CDR3aa
TRBD1,TRBJ1-2,once,TRBV6-5,TGTGCCAGCAACCTGGGACAGGGGAGGTATGGCTACACCTTC,CASNLGQGRYGYTF
TRBD2,TRBJ2-7,-,TRBV6-2/TRBV6-3,TGTGCCAGCAGCCCCTCTGGGCGGGAGAGGCCCTACGAGCAGTACTTC,CASSPSGRERPYEQYF
-,TRBJ1-1,-,TRBV19,TGTGCCAGTAGTATAACGTGGGGGCGGACTGAAGCTTTCTTT,CASSITWGRTEAFF
TRBD1,TRBJ2-5,-,TRBV29-1,TGCAGCGTTTACATGACAGGGGGTTATGAGACCCAGTACTTC,CSVYMTGGYETQYF
-,TRBJ1-2,-,TRBV14,TGTGCCAGCAGCCAGATTGGGCTACAGGGAATCCATGGCTACACCTTC,CASSQIGLQGIHGYTF
-,TRBJ2-1,-,TRBV15,TGTGCCACCAGCAGGGCCAGTCCCTCCTACAATGAGCAGTTCTTC,CATSRASPSYNEQFF
-,TRBJ1-2,once,TRBV7-9,TGTGCCAGCAGCTTACCCCAGGGACTTGGCTACACCTTC,CASSLPQGLGYTF
TRBD2,TRBJ2-1,few,TRBV19,TGTGCCAGTAGTAGGGGACTAGCGGCATCGAGGGATGAGCAGTTCTTC,CASSRGLAASRDEQFF
-,TRBJ2-3,few,TRBV15,TGTGCCACCAGCAGAGACCGGGGGACAGATACGCAGTATTTT,CATSRDRGTDTQYF
TRBD1,TRBJ1-3,-,TRBV7-2,TGTGCCAGCAGCACCGGGGACAGGACTGGAAACACCATATATTTT,CASSTGDRTGNTIYF
TRBD1,TRBJ1-2,-,TRBV28,TGTGCCAGCAGTGACAGGGACCGAACAGATTCTTTATATGGCTACACCTTC,CASSDRDRTDSLYGYTF
-,TRBJ1-6,-,TRBV28,TGTGCCAGCAGTCGGGACAACTCCTATAATTCACCCCTCCACTTT,CASSRDNSYNSPLHF
TRBD1,TRBJ1-2,-,TRBV7-2,TGTGCCAGCAGCTTAGTCGGGACAGGGGCGATGAGCTACACCTTC,CASSLVGTGAMSYTF
-,TRBJ2-3,-,TRBV5-1,TGCGCCAGCAGCTTGGAGGGGGGCACAGATACGCAGTATTTT,CASSLEGGTDTQYF
-,TRBJ2-2,-,TRBV9,TGTGCCAGCAGCGTAGTTTCAGGGACCGGGGAGCTGTTTTTT,CASSVVSGTGELFF
-,TRBJ1-2,-,TRBV3-1/TRBV3-2,TGTGCCAGCAGCCAAGCGGGGGACGGAAACTATGGCTACACCTTC,CASSQAGDGNYGYTF
-,TRBJ1-1,-,TRBV7-8,TGTGCCAGCAGCTTAGTTACACGGGGGTACACTGAAGCTTTCTTT,CASSLVTRGYTEAFF